Below, 13 T cell receptor beta chains from the same sample are listed, as sequenced in a study of CD8+ T cells in alopecia areata. RNA extraction and reverse transcription yielded cDNA as sequencing template. Method: immunoSEQ multiplex PCR; TCRdb's copy keeps in-frame clones and lacks some. The data show 150,000 to 200,000 clones, with roughly 53% seen just once and roughly 10% held by the top ten. Treatment here: oral pan-JAK inhibitor, 5-10 mg twice daily. The input for sequencing was CD8+ T cells sorted from blood, taken at week 24, from a patient treated with tofacitinib. These receptors all come from a human donor with alopecia areata.

Only a few counts were recorded for this clone. The rearrangement uses TRBV7-9 and TRBJ1-1, with 8 bases fitting TRBD1. Germline CDR1 SEHNR, CDR2 FQNEAQ (reference sequence). With 5 bases clipped from V and 0 bases from J, the junction kept 5 bases outside the gene matches. The CDR3 is 15 amino acids. The CDR3 here is CASSVLQGVNTEAFF. The CDR3 DNA sequence: TGTGCCAGCAGCGTACTACAGGGGGTGAACACTGAAGCTTTCTTT. The full variable domain, in which reference TRBV7-9 and TRBJ1-1 provide the parts outside the CDR3, is DTGVSQNPRHKITKRGQNVTFRCDPISEHNRLYWYRQTLGQGPEFLTYFQNEAQLEKSRLLSDRFSAERPKGSFSTLEIQRTEQGDSAMYLCASSVLQGVNTEAFFGQGTRLTVV.

The CDR3 sequence: CASSQDLVDTRNYGYTF. The CDR3, as DNA: TGCGCCAGCAGCCAAGATCTTGTGGACACCAGAAACTATGGCTACACCTTC. The chain carries TRBV4-3 and TRBJ1-2; tentatively, D is TRBD1 (5 bases). V was trimmed by 0 bases and J by 2 bases, leaving 16 bases between them. The CDR3 covers 17 residues. CDR1 and CDR2 from the germline V gene are LGHNA and YSLEER.

This clone showed up just a few times. The chain uses TRBV29-1 and TRBJ2-5, with TRBD1 identical over 11 bases. CDR3 size: 15 residues. The V gene's germline CDR1 is SQVTM and CDR2 ANQGSEA. V lost 5 bases to trimming and J lost 5 bases; unmatched junction nucleotides: 10. In DNA form, the CDR3 reads TGCAGCGTTAGAAGACGGGACAGGGGGGACGAGACCCAGTACTTC. Amino acid sequence: CSVRRRDRGDETQYF.

V is TRBV30 and J is TRBJ2-1; D might be TRBD2 (6 bases). This CDR3 region has 11 residues. V lost 5 bases and J lost 7, with 9 bases in between. Germline V lookup: CDR1 GTSNPN, CDR2 SVGIG (reference sequence). CDR3 nucleotides: TGTGCCTGGGGTGGAGGGAATGAGCAGTTCTTC. Its translation is CAWGGGNEQFF.

The CDR3 sequence is CASSDILTGASNTEAFF. Written as DNA, the CDR3 is TGTGCCAGCAGCGATATCTTGACAGGAGCATCGAACACTGAAGCTTTCTTT. J is TRBJ1-1 and V is TRBV7-2; D is possibly TRBD1 (6 bases). CDR1 and CDR2 (germline): SGHTA, FQGNSA. The CDR3 runs to 17 residues. The V end was cut by 5 bases, the J end by 1 base, with 20 bases between.

The chain employs TRBV7-3 and TRBJ2-3; 7 bases match TRBD1. V trimming: 5 bases; J trimming: 2 bases; junction bases outside the gene matches: 7. CDR1 is SGHTA, CDR2 FQGTGA, per germline. This CDR3 contains 15 residues. The CDR3 sequence is CASSTGTVSTDTQYF. The CDR3 nucleotides are TGTGCCAGCAGCACCGGGACAGTCTCCACAGATACGCAGTATTTT.

This clone was found a few times. The genes are TRBV30 and TRBJ2-2; D may match TRBD1 or TRBD2 (5 bases each). The CDR3 is made up of 15 amino acids. Germline V gene sequence: CDR1 GTSNPN, CDR2 SVGIG (reference sequence). Trimming removed 2 bases from V and 0 bases from J, with 10 bases in between. The CDR3 DNA reads TGTGCCTGGAGTCCTCTGGGGGCGAACACCGGGGAGCTGTTTTTT. As protein: CAWSPLGANTGELFF.

The chain joins TRBV29-1 to TRBJ1-1; D call uncertain. The CDR3 contains 11 residues. The germline CDR1 and CDR2 sequences are SQVTM and ANQGSEA. Trimming removed 0 bases from V and 9 bases from J, with 8 bases in between. The CDR3 sequence is CSVEDPRQAFF. CDR3 coding DNA: TGCAGCGTTGAAGATCCTAGACAAGCTTTCTTT.

Only one count was recorded for this clone. The chain combines TRBV5-6 with TRBJ2-1, with D possibly being TRBD2 (7 bases). Trimming stripped 1 base from V and 5 bases from J, with 13 bases between. CDR3 size: 15 residues. Germline CDR1 SGHDT, CDR2 YYEEEE. CDR3 residues: CASSLPGGGHNEQFF. In DNA, the CDR3 is TGTGCCAGCAGCTTGCCCGGCGGGGGCCACAATGAGCAGTTCTTC.

J is TRBJ1-2 and V is TRBV30, with no clear D. Germline CDR1 and CDR2: GTSNPN and SVGIG (reference sequence). The V end was cut by 5 bases, the J end by 6 bases, with 13 bases between. The CDR3 runs 12 residues. CDR3: CAWEEIRNGYTF. The DNA of the CDR3 is TGTGCCTGGGAAGAGATAAGGAATGGCTACACCTTC.

This clone was found a few times. J is TRBJ2-7 and V is TRBV11-2, with 7 bases matching TRBD1. V lost 3 bases and J lost 2; bases outside the gene matches: 7. The length of the CDR3 is 15 residues. The germline V gene encodes CDR1 SGHAT and CDR2 FQNNGV. The CDR3 reads CASSLGQTAAYEQYF. CDR3 nucleotides: TGTGCCAGCAGCTTGGGACAGACTGCCGCCTACGAGCAGTACTTC.

This clone turned up a few times. The gene calls are TRBV19 and TRBJ1-1; weak D call: TRBD1 (6 bases). V was pared by 8 bases and J by 2 bases, with 15 bases between. CDR1 is LNHDA and CDR2 is SQIVND in the germline V gene (reference sequence). The CDR3 is 14 residues long. CDR3 bases: TGTGCCAGTGAATCGGACAGACCAAACACTGAAGCTTTCTTT. It translates to CASESDRPNTEAFF. The full variable domain, completed using reference TRBV19 and TRBJ1-1, is DGGITQSPKYLFRKEGQNVTLSCEQNLNHDAMYWYRQDPGQGLRLIYYSQIVNDFQKGDIAEGYSVSREKKESFPLTVTSAQKNPTAFYLCASESDRPNTEAFFGQGTRLTVV.

In this sample, this clone turned up a few times. V gene TRBV29-1 combines with J gene TRBJ2-3; D may be TRBD1 (6 bases). Per germline, CDR1 SQVTM and CDR2 ANQGSEA. Trimming removed 1 base from V and 2 bases from J, with 19 bases in between. This CDR3 spans 17 amino acids. DNA of the CDR3: TGCAGCGTTGAAGGTGTACCGGGACACCAAAACACAGATACGCAGTATTTT. The encoded protein is CSVEGVPGHQNTDTQYF.